This T cell receptor beta chain was documented in a study of glioma-infiltrating T cells after dendritic cell vaccination. On the study more broadly: Between the early 2000s and the early 2010s, patients got autologous tumor lysate-pulsed dendritic cell vaccines.

The study's findings and limits: Higher TCR clonality did not directly relate to longer survival. Only a small number of patients had complete blood and tumor samples.

Amplification used 60 V beta primers and 13 J beta primers. Using immunoSEQ multiplex PCR, the repertoire was profiled, and TCRdb retains in-frame clones only, with some absent. Among tens of thousands of clones listed, under 90% were seen once. With 10 bases clipped from V and 0 bases from J, the junction kept 7 bases outside the gene matches. The CDR3 sequence is 14 residues long. Germline CDR1 and CDR2: SNHLY and FYNNEI. Note on this clone: The antigen remains undetermined.

This rearrangement joins TRBV2 to TRBJ1-2, with 8 positions matching TRBD1. The source of this sequence is a human donor with glioblastoma. The source was blood, collected before dendritic cell vaccination. The CDR3 here is CATEGTGANYGYTF. The CDR3 nucleotides are TGTGCCACAGAAGGGACAGGAGCTAACTATGGCTACACCTTC.